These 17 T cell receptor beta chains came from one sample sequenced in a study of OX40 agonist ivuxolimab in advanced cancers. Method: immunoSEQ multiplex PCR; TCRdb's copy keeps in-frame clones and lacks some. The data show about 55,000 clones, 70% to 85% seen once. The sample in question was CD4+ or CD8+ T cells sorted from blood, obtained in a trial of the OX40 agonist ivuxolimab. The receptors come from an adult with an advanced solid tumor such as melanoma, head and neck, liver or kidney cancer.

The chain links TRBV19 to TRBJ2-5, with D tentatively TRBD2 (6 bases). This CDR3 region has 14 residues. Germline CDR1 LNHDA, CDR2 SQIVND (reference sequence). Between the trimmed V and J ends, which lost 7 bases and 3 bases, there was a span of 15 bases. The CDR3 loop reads CASNAGKPKETQYF. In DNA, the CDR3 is TGTGCCAGTAACGCGGGGAAACCTAAAGAGACCCAGTACTTC. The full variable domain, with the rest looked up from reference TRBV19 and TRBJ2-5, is DGGITQSPKYLFRKEGQNVTLSCEQNLNHDAMYWYRQDPGQGLRLIYYSQIVNDFQKGDIAEGYSVSREKKESFPLTVTSAQKNPTAFYLCASNAGKPKETQYFGPGTRLLVL.

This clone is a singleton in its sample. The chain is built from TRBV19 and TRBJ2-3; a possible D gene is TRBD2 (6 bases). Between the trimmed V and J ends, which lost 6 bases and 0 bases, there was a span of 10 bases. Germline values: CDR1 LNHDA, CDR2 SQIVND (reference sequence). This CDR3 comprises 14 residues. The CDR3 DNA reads TGTGCCAGTAGCCAACGGGGGAGCACAGATACGCAGTATTTT. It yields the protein CASSQRGSTDTQYF.

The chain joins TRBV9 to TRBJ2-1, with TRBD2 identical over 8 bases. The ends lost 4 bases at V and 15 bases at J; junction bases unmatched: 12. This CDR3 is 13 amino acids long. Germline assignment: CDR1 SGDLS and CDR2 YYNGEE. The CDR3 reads CASSSTSAPILFF. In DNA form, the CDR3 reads TGTGCCAGCAGCTCGACTAGCGCCCCGATTTTGTTCTTC. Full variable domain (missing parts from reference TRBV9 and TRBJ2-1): DSGVTQTPKHLITATGQRVTLRCSPRSGDLSVYWYQQSLDQGLQFLIQYYNGEERAKGNILERFSAQQFPDLHSELNLSSLELGDSALYFCASSSTSAPILFFGPGTRLTVL.

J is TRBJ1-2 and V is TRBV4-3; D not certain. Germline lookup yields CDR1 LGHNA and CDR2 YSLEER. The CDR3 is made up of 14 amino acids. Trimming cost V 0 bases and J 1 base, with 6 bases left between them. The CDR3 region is CASSQDKVNYGYTF. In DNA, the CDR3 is TGCGCCAGCAGCCAAGATAAAGTTAACTATGGCTACACCTTC.

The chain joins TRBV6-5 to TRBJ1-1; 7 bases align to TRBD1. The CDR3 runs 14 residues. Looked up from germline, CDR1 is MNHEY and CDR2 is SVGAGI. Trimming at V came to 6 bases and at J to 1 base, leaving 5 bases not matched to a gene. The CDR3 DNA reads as TGTGCCAGCAGCTCAGGGGGGAGGAACACTGAAGCTTTCTTT. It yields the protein CASSSGGRNTEAFF.

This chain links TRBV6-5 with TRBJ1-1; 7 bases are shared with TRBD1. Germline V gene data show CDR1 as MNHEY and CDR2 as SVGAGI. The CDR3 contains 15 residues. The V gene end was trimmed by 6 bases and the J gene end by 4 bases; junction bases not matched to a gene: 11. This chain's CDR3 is CASRNPGNRGTEAFF. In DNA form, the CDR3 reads TGTGCCAGCAGGAACCCGGGAAACAGGGGCACTGAAGCTTTCTTT.

CDR3 sequence: CASGIGGASYNEQFF. CDR3 in DNA: TGTGCCAGCGGGATAGGGGGGGCGTCCTACAATGAGCAGTTCTTC. This chain connects TRBV6-5 to TRBJ2-1; maybe TRBD2 (7 bases). Trimming took off 8 bases at V and 1 base at J, with 15 bases between the two ends. CDR3 length equals 15 residues. From germline, CDR1 is MNHEY and CDR2 SVGAGI.

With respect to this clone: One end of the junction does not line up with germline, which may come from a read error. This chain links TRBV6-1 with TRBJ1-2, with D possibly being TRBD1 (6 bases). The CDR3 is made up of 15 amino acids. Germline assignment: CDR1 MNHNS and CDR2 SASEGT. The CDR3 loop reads CASSEVGTPNYGYTF. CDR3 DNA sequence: TGTGCCAGCAGTGAAGTGGGGACACCTAATTATGGCTACACCTTC.

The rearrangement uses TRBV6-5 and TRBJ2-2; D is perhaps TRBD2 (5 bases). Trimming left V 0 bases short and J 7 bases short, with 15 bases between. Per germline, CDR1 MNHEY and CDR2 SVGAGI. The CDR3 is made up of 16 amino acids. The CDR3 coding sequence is TGTGCCAGCAGTTACTCGAGGAGGTTGGCTCACGGGGAGCTGTTTTTT. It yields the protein CASSYSRRLAHGELFF.

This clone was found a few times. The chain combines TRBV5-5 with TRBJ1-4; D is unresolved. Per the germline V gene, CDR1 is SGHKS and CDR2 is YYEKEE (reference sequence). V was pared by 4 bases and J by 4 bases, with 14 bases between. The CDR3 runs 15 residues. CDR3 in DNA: TGTGCCAGCAGCGTCACTTTCGAGTATAATGAAAAACTGTTTTTT. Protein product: CASSVTFEYNEKLFF.

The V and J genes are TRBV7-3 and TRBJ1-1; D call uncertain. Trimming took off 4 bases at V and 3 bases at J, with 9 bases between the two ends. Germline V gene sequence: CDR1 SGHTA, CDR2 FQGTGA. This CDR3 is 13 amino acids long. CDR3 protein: CASSSAGDTEAFF. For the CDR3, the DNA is TGTGCCAGCAGCTCGGCTGGGGACACTGAAGCTTTCTTT.

The CDR3 DNA sequence: TGTGCCAGCAGTCCCCGGGTAGTCGCCAACACTGAAGCTTTCTTT. It is translated as CASSPRVVANTEAFF. The chain uses TRBV28 and TRBJ1-1; D is unclear. Germline CDR1 reads MDHEN; CDR2 reads SYDVKM. V lost 5 bases and J 2 bases, leaving 15 bases between the germline ends. The CDR3 is 15 residues long.

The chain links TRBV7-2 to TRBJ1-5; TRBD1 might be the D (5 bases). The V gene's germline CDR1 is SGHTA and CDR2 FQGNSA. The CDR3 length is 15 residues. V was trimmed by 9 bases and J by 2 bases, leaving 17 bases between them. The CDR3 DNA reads TGTGCCAGTAGTACAGGAGGTCGGGGCAATCAGCCCCAGCATTTT. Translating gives CASSTGGRGNQPQHF.

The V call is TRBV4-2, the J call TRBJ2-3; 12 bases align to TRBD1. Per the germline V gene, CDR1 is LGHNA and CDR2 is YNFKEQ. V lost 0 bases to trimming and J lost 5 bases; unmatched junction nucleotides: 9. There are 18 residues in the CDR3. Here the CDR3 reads CASSQDHRGQGAKDTQYF. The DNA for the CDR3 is TGTGCCAGCAGCCAAGATCACCGGGGACAGGGGGCGAAAGATACGCAGTATTTT.

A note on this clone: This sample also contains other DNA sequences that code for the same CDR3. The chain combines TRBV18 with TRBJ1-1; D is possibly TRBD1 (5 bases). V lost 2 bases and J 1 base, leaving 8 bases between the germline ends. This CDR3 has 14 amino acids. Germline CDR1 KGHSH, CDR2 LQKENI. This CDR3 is CASSPGQGNTEAFF. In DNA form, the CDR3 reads TGTGCCAGCTCACCAGGGCAGGGGAACACTGAAGCTTTCTTT.

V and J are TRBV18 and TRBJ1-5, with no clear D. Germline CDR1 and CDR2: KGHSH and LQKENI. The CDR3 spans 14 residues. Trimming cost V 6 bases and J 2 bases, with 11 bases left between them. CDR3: CASSFQEGNQPQHF. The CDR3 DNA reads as TGTGCCAGCTCCTTTCAGGAGGGCAATCAGCCCCAGCATTTT. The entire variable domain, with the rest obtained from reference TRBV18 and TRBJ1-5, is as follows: NAGVMQNPRHLVRRRGQEARLRCSPMKGHSHVYWYRQLPEEGLKFMVYLQKENIIDESGMPKERFSAEFPKEGPSILRIQQVVRGDSAAYFCASSFQEGNQPQHFGDGTRLSIL.

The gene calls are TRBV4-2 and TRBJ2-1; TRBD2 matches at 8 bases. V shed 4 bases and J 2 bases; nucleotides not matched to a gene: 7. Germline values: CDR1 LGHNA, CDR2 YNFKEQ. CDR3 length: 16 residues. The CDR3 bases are TGTGCCAGCAGCCCCCGACTAGCGAGTACCTACAATGAGCAGTTCTTC. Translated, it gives CASSPRLASTYNEQFF.